Listed below are T cell receptor beta chains from one sample, sequenced in a study of blood T cell repertoires in COVID-19. The method was immunoSEQ multiplex PCR; TCRdb's version includes in-frame clones alone and lacks a portion of them. The sample yields roughly 68,000 clones, about four fifths seen once. Sequencing input: peripheral blood. The origin of the receptors is a man aged 50 to 59 with active COVID-19. CDR3s include the opening cysteine and the closing phenylalanine or tryptophan. A D gene is named only where the DNA matches it firmly. The size of a clone is reported for some rows only, either as once, few or many, or as a class for expanded clones.

D gene	J gene	V gene	clone size	CDR3 protein	CDR3 DNA
TRBD2	TRBJ2-2	TRBV5-1	few	CASSPLAGAGELFF	TGCGCCAGCAGCCCACTAGCGGGAGCCGGGGAGCTGTTTTTT
.	TRBJ2-5	TRBV5-6	.	CASSLVDSTPETQYF	TGTGCCAGCAGCTTAGTCGACTCCACCCCAGAGACCCAGTACTTC
TRBD1	TRBJ2-1	TRBV2	.	CASRETGGEYNEQFF	TGTGCCAGCAGGGAGACAGGGGGCGAATACAATGAGCAGTTCTTC
TRBD2	TRBJ2-7	TRBV11-2	few	CASSSAGTSGGLYEQYF	TGTGCCAGCAGCTCCGCGGGAACTAGCGGGGGCCTCTACGAGCAGTACTTC
TRBD2	TRBJ2-1	TRBV10-3	.	CAISEDSAGCFF	TGTGCCATCAGTGAGGACTCAGCGGGATGCTTCTTC
TRBD1	TRBJ2-7	TRBV9	.	CASSARQGLSVPYEQYF	TGTGCCAGCAGCGCTAGACAGGGGCTGTCCGTTCCCTACGAGCAGTACTTC
TRBD2	TRBJ2-3	TRBV13	.	CASSSGLVYTQYF	TGTGCCAGCAGCTCCGGACTAGTCTATACGCAGTATTTT
.	TRBJ2-5	TRBV5-1	.	CASSPHGGEETQYF	TGCGCCAGCAGCCCACACGGCGGGGAAGAGACCCAGTACTTC
TRBD2	TRBJ2-5	TRBV20-1	.	CSASIYGLAGAETQYF	TGCAGTGCTAGTATATATGGACTAGCGGGAGCTGAGACCCAGTACTTC
TRBD2	TRBJ2-2	TRBV9	.	CASSPHSGGAGELFF	TGTGCCAGCAGCCCCCATAGCGGGGGGGCCGGGGAGCTGTTTTTT
.	TRBJ1-4	TRBV6-5	.	CASRKQGLIEKLFF	TGTGCCAGCAGAAAACAGGGACTAATCGAAAAACTGTTTTTT
.	TRBJ1-1	TRBV7-9	.	CASSFSTEAFF	TGTGCCAGCAGCTTCTCCACTGAAGCTTTCTTT
.	TRBJ1-5	TRBV6-1	few	CASSEKLRQPQHF	TGTGCCAGCAGTGAAAAATTGCGTCAGCCCCAGCATTTT
TRBD2	TRBJ2-7	TRBV5-1	.	CASSSRTSDEQYF	TGCGCCAGCAGCTCCCGGACTAGCGACGAGCAGTACTTC
.	TRBJ2-6	TRBV6-6	.	CASSDRNSGANVLTF	TGTGCCAGCAGTGACAGGAACTCTGGGGCCAACGTCCTGACTTTC
.	TRBJ1-5	TRBV10-3	many	CAIRLSRELGSDQPQHF	TGTGCCATCAGACTTTCCCGGGAGCTGGGAAGCGATCAGCCCCAGCATTTT
.	TRBJ1-1	TRBV6-2/TRBV6-3	.	CASSRGGSEAFF	TGTGCCAGCAGCCGGGGAGGGTCTGAAGCTTTCTTT
TRBD2	TRBJ2-2	TRBV11-3	few	CASSPSGVNTGELFF	TGTGCCAGCAGCCCTAGCGGGGTGAACACCGGGGAGCTGTTTTTT
TRBD2	TRBJ2-3	TRBV3-1/TRBV3-2	.	CASSQSTTTGTSGTDTQYF	TGTGCCAGCAGCCAATCCACTACTACCGGGACTAGCGGCACAGATACGCAGTATTTT
TRBD1	TRBJ2-7	TRBV18	.	CASSPLGTGPYEQYF	TGTGCCAGCTCACCCCTCGGGACAGGACCCTACGAGCAGTACTTC
.	TRBJ1-3	TRBV7-2	.	CASSFSGNTIYF	TGTGCCAGCAGCTTTTCGGGAAACACCATATATTTT
.	TRBJ1-1	TRBV30	once	CAWKPGTEAFF	TGTGCCTGGAAACCAGGGACTGAAGCTTTCTTT
TRBD2	TRBJ2-2	TRBV5-1	.	CASIEGLAGSKGTGELFF	TGCGCCAGCATCGAAGGACTAGCGGGCTCAAAGGGGACCGGGGAGCTGTTTTTT
TRBD1	TRBJ2-5	TRBV5-6	.	CASSPPGRGRETQYF	TGTGCCAGCAGCCCCCCAGGCAGGGGGCGAGAGACCCAGTACTTC
.	TRBJ2-3	TRBV6-5	.	CASRVRETDTQYF	TGTGCCAGCAGGGTAAGGGAGACAGATACGCAGTATTTT
.	TRBJ1-6	TRBV9	.	CASSVGGTLQGSPLHF	TGTGCCAGCAGCGTAGGGGGGACCTTACAGGGTTCACCCCTCCACTTT
.	TRBJ2-7	TRBV5-4	.	CASSLALDAYEQYF	TGTGCCAGCAGCTTGGCCCTAGACGCCTACGAGCAGTACTTC
.	TRBJ2-7	TRBV15	few	CATSSRTANYEQYF	TGTGCCACCAGCAGCCGGACAGCCAACTACGAGCAGTACTTC
.	TRBJ2-7	TRBV11-2	few	CASSSSSLIYEQYF	TGTGCCAGCAGCTCCTCTAGCCTAATATACGAGCAGTACTTC
.	TRBJ1-2	TRBV15	.	CATSREYGHNLNYGYTF	TGTGCCACCAGCAGGGAATATGGACACAATCTTAACTATGGCTACACCTTC
.	TRBJ1-2	TRBV7-9	.	CASSFWTARQTF	TGTGCCAGCAGCTTTTGGACAGCCAGGCAGACCTTC
TRBD1	TRBJ2-7	TRBV5-1	once	CASQTGAEGEQYF	TGCGCCAGTCAGACAGGGGCGGAGGGCGAGCAGTACTTC